These 30 T cell receptor beta chains were sequenced from one sample in a study of blood T cell repertoires in COVID-19. Profiling relied on immunoSEQ multiplex PCR, and the TCRdb table lists in-frame clones only, not all of them. The table records 150,000 to 200,000 clones, around 88% of them present only once. The source material was peripheral blood. These receptors were taken from a human donor in a cohort sampled during active COVID-19.

The chain links TRBV3-1 (or the pseudogene TRBV3-2) to TRBJ2-1; 11 positions agree with TRBD2. The J segment lost 8 bases and the V segment lost 0 bases, leaving 15 bases of the junction unmatched. In germline, CDR1 is LGHDT, CDR2 YNNKEL (reference sequence). The CDR3 is 19 amino acids. In DNA, the CDR3 is TGTGCCAGCAGCCAAGATGAGGTACTAGCGGGAGAGGGTTTGGATGAGCAGTTCTTC. It specifies CASSQDEVLAGEGLDEQFF.

V is TRBV6-6 and J is TRBJ1-1, with 7 bases fitting TRBD1. Germline CDR1 is MNHNY and CDR2 is SVGAGI (reference sequence). This CDR3 is 14 amino acids long. V trimming: 4 bases; J trimming: 1 base; junction bases outside the gene matches: 3. The CDR3 DNA is TGTGCCAGCAGTTCAGGGGGACGGAACACTGAAGCTTTCTTT. The encoded protein is CASSSGGRNTEAFF.

The rearrangement uses TRBV30 and TRBJ2-1, with D perhaps matching TRBD1 (6 bases). CDR3 length equals 13 residues. CDR1 is GTSNPN and CDR2 is SVGIG in the germline V gene (reference sequence). V gave up 1 base and J gave up 9 bases, with 13 bases separating them. The CDR3 is CAWSETGTGEQFF. CDR3 nucleotide sequence: TGTGCCTGGAGTGAAACAGGGACGGGTGAGCAGTTCTTC.

This clone was observed a handful of times. The rearrangement joins TRBV24-1 to TRBJ1-5; 7 nucleotides line up with TRBD1. V trimming: 3 bases; J trimming: 7 bases; junction bases outside the gene matches: 2. The CDR3 runs to 13 residues. Germline V lookup: CDR1 KGHDR, CDR2 SFDVKD. CDR3 amino acids: CATSDVQGQPQHF. The CDR3 region has the DNA TGTGCCACCAGTGATGTACAGGGGCAGCCCCAGCATTTT.

The genes are TRBV7-8 and TRBJ2-3; TRBD2 agrees at 9 bases. In germline, CDR1 is SGHVS, CDR2 FQNEAQ. V was pared by 4 bases and J by 5 bases, with 10 bases of the junction left unmatched. The CDR3 is 16 amino acids. The CDR3 is CASSSPMLAGVDTQYF. The CDR3, as DNA: TGTGCCAGCAGCTCGCCGATGTTAGCGGGGGTAGATACGCAGTATTTT.

The rearrangement joins TRBV4-2 to TRBJ2-1, with TRBD2 as a possible D gene (5 bases). The CDR3 is made up of 15 amino acids. Per the germline V gene, CDR1 is LGHNA and CDR2 is YNFKEQ. Deletions cut 10 bases from V and 6 bases from J, with 22 bases between. The CDR3 protein is CATRPEGGSGNEQFF. Here the CDR3 DNA reads TGTGCCACCCGCCCAGAGGGTGGGAGTGGCAATGAGCAGTTCTTC.

This chain links TRBV5-6 with TRBJ2-3; 7 bases match TRBD2. After removal of 1 base from V and 5 bases from J, the junction contained 13 bases not matched to a gene. Germline assignment: CDR1 SGHDT and CDR2 YYEEEE. This CDR3 has 17 amino acids. The CDR3 bases are TGTGCCAGCAGCTTGCCAGGGCGGAGCGGGAAGGTAGATACGCAGTATTTT. Translating it yields CASSLPGRSGKVDTQYF.

This clone came up a few times. The V gene is TRBV24-1, the J gene TRBJ2-7, with TRBD2 matching over 7 bases. V shed 6 bases, J shed 6 bases, and the junction held 7 bases outside the gene matches. The CDR3 extends over 13 amino acids. Germline values: CDR1 KGHDR, CDR2 SFDVKD. The CDR3 protein is CATSPAGRSEQYF. As DNA, the CDR3 is TGTGCCACCAGTCCAGCGGGGCGGAGCGAGCAGTACTTC.

In its sample, this clone was seen a few times. V gene TRBV6-5 combines with J gene TRBJ1-4, with TRBD1 matching over 8 bases. The V and J ends lost 6 bases and 5 bases, in that order; junction bases with no gene match: 5. The CDR3 sequence is 14 residues long. The V gene's germline CDR1 is MNHEY and CDR2 SVGAGI. The CDR3 is CASRSDRENEKLFF. The CDR3 coding sequence is TGTGCCAGCAGATCGGACAGGGAGAATGAAAAACTGTTTTTT.

The rearrangement uses TRBV5-4 and TRBJ2-5; the match to TRBD1 covers 7 bases. The length of the CDR3 is 14 residues. The germline CDR1 and CDR2 sequences are SGHNT and YYREEE (reference sequence). V dropped 4 bases and J dropped 1; count of bases not matched to a gene: 4. In nucleotides, the CDR3 is TGTGCCAGCAGCGAAGGGACAGCCCAAGAGACCCAGTACTTC. As protein: CASSEGTAQETQYF.

This chain connects TRBV7-3 to TRBJ2-1; 10 bases line up with TRBD2. The CDR3 runs to 18 residues. In germline, CDR1 is SGHTA, CDR2 FQGTGA. The V segment lost 3 bases and the J segment 7 bases; nucleotides outside the gene matches: 15. The CDR3 coding sequence is TGTGCCAGCAGCTTTACCCCCGTTAGCGGGAGGTGGGGGAATGAGCAGTTCTTC. Residues: CASSFTPVSGRWGNEQFF.

The chain uses TRBV14 and TRBJ1-1; D gene uncertain. V gave up 5 bases and J gave up 4 bases, with 17 bases separating them. CDR1 and CDR2 (germline): SGHDN, FVKESK. The CDR3 length is 15 residues. For the CDR3, the DNA is TGTGCCAGCAGCTCCAAGATTGGGCAAGTCACTGAAGCTTTCTTT. This gives the protein CASSSKIGQVTEAFF.

CDR3 DNA: TGTGCAGAGCGGGGTGGCTACGAGCAGTACTTC. This codes for CAERGGYEQYF. The gene calls are TRBV10-3 and TRBJ2-7; TRBD2 matches at 7 bases. Germline loops: CDR1 ENHRY, CDR2 SYGVKD. This CDR3 region has 11 residues.

V is TRBV7-2 and J is TRBJ2-7, with 7 nucleotides matching TRBD1. Losses at the gene ends were 2 bases for V and 3 bases for J; bases not matched to a gene: 7. The germline V gene has CDR1 SGHTA and CDR2 FQGNSA. The CDR3 has 15 residues. CDR3 DNA sequence: TGTGCCAGCAGCTTAACCCGGGACAGCCTCTACGAGCAGTACTTC. Amino acid sequence: CASSLTRDSLYEQYF.

The V gene is TRBV7-3, the J gene TRBJ2-6; 7 bases are a match to TRBD1. CDR1 and CDR2 (germline): SGHTA, FQGTGA. The CDR3 has 17 residues. Germline trimming cut 0 bases from V and 3 bases from J; bases unmatched to any gene: 5. The CDR3 is CASSLTVDRVGANVLTF. The CDR3 DNA is TGTGCCAGCAGCTTAACGGTAGACAGGGTTGGGGCCAACGTCCTGACTTTC.

The chain carries TRBV4-1 and TRBJ1-3; D unresolved. The CDR3 is 17 amino acids. V was pared by 1 base and J by 0 bases, with 13 bases between. Germline CDR1 reads MGHRA; CDR2 reads YSYEKL. The CDR3 sequence: CASSQAAGGSSGNTIYF. In nucleotides, the CDR3 is TGCGCCAGCAGCCAAGCGGCAGGAGGGAGCTCTGGAAACACCATATATTTT.

The J gene is TRBJ2-7, the V gene TRBV3-1 (or the pseudogene TRBV3-2), with D possibly TRBD1 on 6 matching bases. The V and J ends lost 1 base and 5 bases respectively, with 12 bases between them. The germline CDR1 and CDR2 sequences are LGHDT and YNNKEL (reference sequence). The CDR3 has 14 amino acids. The CDR3 nucleotides are TGTGCCAGCAGCCAAGGGCAGGGGAGACACGAGCAGTACTTC. It codes for CASSQGQGRHEQYF.

The J gene is TRBJ1-5, the V gene TRBV30; possible D gene TRBD1, 5 bases. This CDR3 has 13 amino acids. Trimming took off 1 base at V and 4 bases at J, with 8 bases between the two ends. From germline, CDR1 is GTSNPN and CDR2 SVGIG (reference sequence). This chain's CDR3 is CAWSGQQNQPQHF. The CDR3 DNA reads as TGTGCCTGGAGTGGACAGCAAAATCAGCCCCAGCATTTT.

This chain joins TRBV2 and TRBJ2-7, with a weak D call TRBD2 (5 bases). CDR1 SNHLY and CDR2 FYNNEI come from the germline V gene. The CDR3 is made up of 15 amino acids. V shed 4 bases and J shed 0 bases, with 13 bases lying between them. CDR3 sequence reads: CASSGEWQNSYEQYF. The CDR3 DNA sequence: TGTGCCAGCAGTGGGGAGTGGCAGAACTCCTACGAGCAGTACTTC.

This rearrangement joins TRBV2 to TRBJ2-1, with D perhaps TRBD2 (5 bases). V was shortened by 10 bases and J by 6 bases, with 13 bases between the two germline ends. CDR3 length: 12 residues. Germline V lookup: CDR1 SNHLY, CDR2 FYNNEI. The CDR3 sequence: CATIRGINEQFF. The CDR3 DNA sequence: TGTGCCACGATCCGAGGGATCAATGAGCAGTTCTTC.

This clone was detected only a few times. The genes are TRBV2 and TRBJ2-4; 7 nucleotides match TRBD1. The germline CDR1 and CDR2 sequences are SNHLY and FYNNEI. V dropped 7 bases and J dropped 10; count of bases not matched to a gene: 10. The CDR3 is 13 residues long. The CDR3, as DNA: TGTGCCAGCATGACGACAGGGATAGGGATTCAGTACTTC. Residues: CASMTTGIGIQYF.

In its sample, this clone was seen once. This rearrangement joins TRBV7-2 to TRBJ2-7, with TRBD1 matching 7 bases. Losses at the gene ends were 5 bases for V and 6 bases for J; bases not matched to a gene: 13. The CDR3 is 15 residues long. CDR1 and CDR2 from the germline V gene are SGHTA and FQGNSA. CDR3 DNA: TGTGCCAGCAGCCTAGGGACAGCCCTTGATCTCGAGCAGTACTTC. It codes for CASSLGTALDLEQYF. Full variable domain (remainder filled in from reference TRBV7-2 and TRBJ2-7): GAGVSQSPSNKVTEKGKDVELRCDPISGHTALYWYRQSLGQGLEFLIYFQGNSAPDKSGLPSDRFSAERTGGSVSTLTIQRTQQEDSAVYLCASSLGTALDLEQYFGPGTRLTVT.

CDR3 in amino acids: CASRQTGGLSNEQFF. Here the CDR3 DNA reads TGTGCCAGCAGGCAGACAGGGGGCTTATCAAATGAGCAGTTCTTC. The chain recombines TRBV6-5 with TRBJ2-1; TRBD1 matches at 10 bases. Germline CDR1 MNHEY, CDR2 SVGAGI. After removal of 6 bases from V and 7 bases from J, the junction contained 9 bases not matched to a gene. This CDR3 has 15 amino acids.

This clone was seen just once. CDR3 nucleotide sequence: TGTGCCAGCAGCGTAGAGGTGGCGGGGTACGAGCAGTACTTC. Protein product: CASSVEVAGYEQYF. The chain uses TRBV9 and TRBJ2-7, with D possibly TRBD2 on 6 matching bases. The CDR3 is made up of 14 amino acids. The germline V gene encodes CDR1 SGDLS and CDR2 YYNGEE. The germline V and J ends were trimmed by 0 bases and 4 bases, with 11 bases remaining between them.

The chain uses TRBV25-1 and TRBJ2-7; the D gene is possibly TRBD1 (5 bases). The germline V and J ends were trimmed by 5 bases and 1 base, with 15 bases remaining between them. The CDR3 length is 15 residues. CDR1 and CDR2 from the germline V gene are MGHDK and SYGVNS. The CDR3 spells CASSIRTGRSYEQYF. CDR3 bases: TGTGCCAGCAGTATCCGAACAGGCAGGTCCTACGAGCAGTACTTC.

This clone was detected only a few times. The chain links TRBV6-5 to TRBJ1-1, with TRBD1 as a possible D gene (5 bases). Germline V gene sequence: CDR1 MNHEY, CDR2 SVGAGI. Trimming stripped 0 bases from V and 6 bases from J, with 5 bases between. The CDR3 has 12 residues. The CDR3 nucleotides are TGTGCCAGCAGTTACTCAGGGGCTGAAGCTTTCTTT. Protein product: CASSYSGAEAFF.

The V call is TRBV7-3, the J call TRBJ2-3, with a tentative D call TRBD1 (6 bases). The V and J ends lost 4 bases and 0 bases respectively, with 11 bases between them. CDR3 length: 15 residues. CDR1 and CDR2 (germline): SGHTA, FQGTGA. Here the CDR3 reads CASSSQTGSTDTQYF. The CDR3 DNA reads as TGTGCCAGCAGCTCGCAAACAGGGAGCACAGATACGCAGTATTTT.

V gene TRBV28 combines with J gene TRBJ1-4; D is unclear. Trimming left V 10 bases short and J 3 bases short, with 24 bases between. The CDR3 is 17 amino acids. The germline V gene encodes CDR1 MDHEN and CDR2 SYDVKM. The CDR3 loop is CATQLPGMARPNEKLFF. CDR3 DNA sequence: TGTGCCACCCAACTCCCGGGTATGGCAAGACCTAATGAAAAACTGTTTTTT.

This clone was seen a few times. J is TRBJ2-7 and V is TRBV7-2; 9 nucleotides match TRBD2. After removal of 4 bases from V and 3 bases from J, the junction contained 4 bases not matched to a gene. This CDR3 contains 14 residues. Germline V gene data show CDR1 as SGHTA and CDR2 as FQGNSA. CDR3 nucleotides: TGTGCCAGCAGCTCTGGAGCGGGGGGCTACGAGCAGTACTTC. Translation gives CASSSGAGGYEQYF.

The gene calls are TRBV19 and TRBJ2-3; a possible D gene is TRBD2 (5 bases). Germline V gives CDR1 LNHDA, CDR2 SQIVND (reference sequence). V dropped 3 bases and J dropped 6 bases, with 16 bases sitting between them. The CDR3 loop spans 15 amino acids. CDR3 sequence: CASSMLTTRTDTQYF. Here the CDR3 DNA reads TGTGCCAGTAGTATGCTGACTACCCGAACGGATACGCAGTATTTT.